Presented here are 24 T cell receptor beta chains from one specimen sequenced in a study of cytomegalovirus exposure and HLA in healthy donors. The study ran its PCR with 60 Vbeta and 13 Jbeta primers. TCRdb's table, derived via immunoSEQ multiplex PCR, lists solely in-frame clones and lacks some. The table has 120,000 to 150,000 clones, 78% seen once. The sample comprised PBMCs. The receptors shown here come from a male donor in good health and CMV-seronegative.

CDR3 in DNA: TGCGCCAGCAGCCGGCTTAAGGCGGTTCATGAAAAACTGTTTTTT. Its protein is CASSRLKAVHEKLFF. The chain recombines TRBV4-3 with TRBJ1-4; D is unclear. Trimming took 4 bases from V and 6 from J, leaving 15 bases between them. The germline V gene encodes CDR1 LGHNA and CDR2 YSLEER. CDR3 size: 15 residues.

This clone was found a few times. The chain couples TRBV4-3 to TRBJ1-1, with 7 bases fitting TRBD1. J was trimmed by 3 bases and V by 1 base; bases with no gene match: 5. Germline V gene lookup returns CDR1 LGHNA and CDR2 YSLEER. The CDR3 consists of 15 residues. The DNA of the CDR3 is TGCGCCAGCAGCCAAGCTCCAGGGGGAGACACTGAAGCTTTCTTT. As protein: CASSQAPGGDTEAFF.

This clone was detected a few times. This chain connects TRBV7-3 to TRBJ1-1; D perhaps matches TRBD1 (6 bases). Trimming stripped 3 bases from V and 5 bases from J, with 16 bases between. CDR1 SGHTA and CDR2 FQGTGA come from the germline V gene. The CDR3 loop spans 15 amino acids. The CDR3 DNA reads TGTGCCAGCAGCTTGGTAGGGGGAATCGATACTGAAGCTTTCTTT. Protein: CASSLVGGIDTEAFF. Using reference TRBV7-3 and TRBJ1-1 for the parts outside the CDR3, the full variable domain is GAGVSQTPSNKVTEKGKYVELRCDPISGHTALYWYRQSLGQGPEFLIYFQGTGAADDSGLPNDRFFAVRPEGSVSTLKIQRTERGDSAVYLCASSLVGGIDTEAFFGQGTRLTVV.

This clone was found a few times. The chain couples TRBV27 to TRBJ2-7; TRBD1 agrees at 9 bases. The CDR3 totals 15 residues. The germline CDR1 and CDR2 sequences are MNHEY and SMNVEV (reference sequence). Trimming at V came to 6 bases and at J to 0 bases, leaving 6 bases not matched to a gene. CDR3 in amino acids: CASRKDRGSSYEQYF. The CDR3 DNA is TGTGCCAGCAGGAAGGACAGGGGAAGCTCCTACGAGCAGTACTTC.

This clone was counted a single time. The rearrangement uses TRBV19 and TRBJ1-5, with TRBD1 matching over 9 bases. V shed 5 bases, J shed 8 bases, and the junction held 10 bases outside the gene matches. Germline loops: CDR1 LNHDA, CDR2 SQIVND (reference sequence). The CDR3 spans 15 residues. The CDR3 here is CASSPQGQGIEPQHF. CDR3 sequence (DNA): TGTGCCAGTAGTCCCCAGGGACAGGGTATAGAGCCCCAGCATTTT.

The chain uses TRBV9 and TRBJ2-1; D possibly corresponds to TRBD2 (6 bases). Looked up from germline, CDR1 is SGDLS and CDR2 is YYNGEE. V dropped 0 bases and J dropped 1 base, with 8 bases sitting between them. There are 15 residues in the CDR3. The CDR3 coding sequence is TGTGCCAGCAGCGTAGGGGGGGAGTCCTACAATGAGCAGTTCTTC. This codes for CASSVGGESYNEQFF. Combining the CDR3 with reference TRBV9 and TRBJ2-1 gives the whole variable domain DSGVTQTPKHLITATGQRVTLRCSPRSGDLSVYWYQQSLDQGLQFLIQYYNGEERAKGNILERFSAQQFPDLHSELNLSSLELGDSALYFCASSVGGESYNEQFFGPGTRLTVL.

The chain uses TRBV6-5 and TRBJ2-2; 12 bases line up with TRBD2. CDR1 is MNHEY, CDR2 SVGAGI, per germline. The CDR3 is 15 amino acids. The V and J ends lost 6 bases and 6 bases, in that order; junction bases with no gene match: 5. CDR3 sequence: CASRRGLAGPGELFF. The CDR3 DNA follows: TGTGCCAGCAGGCGAGGACTAGCGGGACCCGGGGAGCTGTTTTTT.

The V call is TRBV5-1, the J call TRBJ2-7, with 7 bases matching TRBD2. After removal of 4 bases from V and 3 bases from J, the junction contained 4 bases not matched to a gene. CDR3 length: 13 residues. Germline V gives CDR1 SGHRS, CDR2 YFSETQ. CDR3 region: CASSPGGLYEQYF. In DNA, the CDR3 is TGCGCCAGCAGCCCGGGAGGACTCTACGAGCAGTACTTC.

The gene calls are TRBV13 and TRBJ2-7; D is uncertain. The CDR3 is made up of 15 amino acids. The germline V gene encodes CDR1 PRHDT and CDR2 FYEKMQ (reference sequence). V shed 2 bases and J shed 0 bases, with 11 bases lying between them. CDR3 protein: CASSLTAVSSYEQYF. CDR3 in DNA: TGTGCCAGCAGCTTAACAGCAGTAAGCTCCTACGAGCAGTACTTC.

As DNA, the CDR3 is TGTGCCAGCAGCTTGGACGGACTGTCCTACGAGCAGTACTTC. Protein sequence: CASSLDGLSYEQYF. The rearrangement links TRBV5-8 to TRBJ2-7, with D maybe TRBD2 (5 bases). The germline gives CDR1 SGHTS, CDR2 YDEGEE. The CDR3 totals 14 residues. V was trimmed by 0 bases and J by 1 base, leaving 8 bases between them.

This clone occurred a few times. V usage is TRBV29-1 and J usage is TRBJ2-1, with D unclear. V was clipped by 7 bases and J by 8 bases, with 18 bases between them. The V gene's germline CDR1 is SQVTM and CDR2 ANQGSEA. The length of the CDR3 is 13 residues. The CDR3 loop is CSARSPYIHEQFF. The CDR3, as DNA: TGCAGCGCACGCTCCCCATACATACATGAGCAGTTCTTC.

The chain combines TRBV4-2 with TRBJ1-2, with D hard to call. This CDR3 region has 16 residues. V dropped 4 bases and J dropped 1 base, with 16 bases sitting between them. Germline-derived CDR1 and CDR2 are LGHNA and YNFKEQ. This CDR3 is CASSRNGGSGNYGYTF. The DNA of the CDR3 is TGTGCCAGCAGCCGAAACGGAGGGAGTGGTAACTATGGCTACACCTTC.

This chain connects TRBV14 to TRBJ2-5; TRBD1 might be the D (6 bases). Deletions cut 4 bases from V and 3 bases from J, with 15 bases between. This CDR3 comprises 15 residues. CDR1 and CDR2 from the germline V gene are SGHDN and FVKESK. The CDR3 nucleotides are TGTGCCAGCAGCCGAATAGGGGGTTCAAAAGAGACCCAGTACTTC. It codes for CASSRIGGSKETQYF. Full variable domain (rest looked up from reference TRBV14 and TRBJ2-5): EAGVTQFPSHSVIEKGQTVTLRCDPISGHDNLYWYRRVMGKEIKFLLHFVKESKQDESGMPNNRFLAERTGGTYSTLKVQPAELEDSGVYFCASSRIGGSKETQYFGPGTRLLVL.

This clone was recorded once. This sequence joins TRBV5-4 and TRBJ2-1; 11 bases are a match to TRBD1. CDR3 length: 15 amino acids. V dropped 3 bases and J dropped 6; count of bases not matched to a gene: 5. Germline V gene data show CDR1 as SGHNT and CDR2 as YYREEE (reference sequence). The CDR3 sequence is CASSWTGTGGNEQFF. CDR3 nucleotide sequence: TGTGCCAGCAGCTGGACCGGGACAGGGGGCAATGAGCAGTTCTTC.

The chain is built from TRBV9 and TRBJ1-6; D not certain. The CDR3 runs 14 residues. CDR1 and CDR2 (germline): SGDLS, YYNGEE. V was cut by 0 bases and J by 5 bases, with 6 bases left in between. The CDR3 DNA follows: TGTGCCAGCAGCGTAGGGGCCGATAATTCACCCCTCCACTTT. Its translation is CASSVGADNSPLHF.

V and J are TRBV5-1 and TRBJ2-7; D is possibly TRBD1 (6 bases). The CDR3 totals 14 residues. Germline values: CDR1 SGHRS, CDR2 YFSETQ. Trimming removed 1 base from V and 5 bases from J, with 13 bases in between. The CDR3 sequence is CASSLSSRGDEQYF. DNA for the CDR3: TGCGCCAGCAGCTTGTCAAGCAGGGGAGACGAGCAGTACTTC.

J is TRBJ1-2 and V is TRBV5-1; 11 positions agree with TRBD1. Germline CDR1 reads SGHRS; CDR2 reads YFSETQ. The CDR3 spans 15 residues. Losses at the gene ends were 0 bases for V and 8 bases for J; bases not matched to a gene: 6. This CDR3 reads CASSLVRTGGEGYTF. The CDR3 DNA is TGCGCCAGCAGCTTGGTCCGGACAGGGGGCGAAGGCTACACCTTC.

The V and J genes are TRBV7-3 and TRBJ1-5, with D possibly TRBD1 on 5 matching bases. The CDR3 is made up of 13 amino acids. The germline CDR1 and CDR2 sequences are SGHTA and FQGTGA. V shed 0 bases and J shed 5 bases, with 5 bases lying between them. Written as DNA, the CDR3 is TGTGCCAGCAGCTTAACCAGGGATCAGCCCCAGCATTTT. It specifies CASSLTRDQPQHF.

This sequence joins TRBV4-3 and TRBJ1-6; 9 bases fit TRBD1. The CDR3 consists of 15 residues. The V gene end was trimmed by 4 bases and the J gene end by 10 bases; junction bases not matched to a gene: 8. Per germline, CDR1 LGHNA and CDR2 YSLEER. CDR3 coding DNA: TGCGCCAGCAGCCTTGTACAGGGGGCTGGCTCACCCCTCCACTTT. This encodes CASSLVQGAGSPLHF.

The gene calls are TRBV7-5 and TRBJ2-7; TRBD1 is the table's D call and was not checked against the DNA. TRBV7-5 is shown as a pseudogene. The CDR3 runs 15 residues. The CDR3 loop is CARSFDRGGCYEQYF. CDR3 nucleotide sequence: TGTGCCAGAAGCTTTGACAGGGGAGGCTGCTACGAGCAGTACTTC.

This sequence joins TRBV7-2 and TRBJ1-2; 9 nucleotides match TRBD1. The CDR3 sequence is 14 residues long. J gave up 5 bases and V 5 bases, and 6 bases lay outside the gene matches. Germline V gene sequence: CDR1 SGHTA, CDR2 FQGNSA. CDR3 loop: CASSPDRGGYGYTF. Here the CDR3 DNA reads TGTGCCAGCAGCCCGGACAGGGGTGGGTATGGCTACACCTTC.

The chain links TRBV7-2 to TRBJ2-7, with 7 nucleotides matching TRBD2. CDR3 size: 15 residues. The germline gives CDR1 SGHTA, CDR2 FQGNSA. Losses at the gene ends were 8 bases for V and 2 bases for J; bases not matched to a gene: 12. Here the CDR3 DNA reads TGTGCCAGCTCACAAGGGGCTAGCGGACCCTACGAGCAGTACTTC. Translation: CASSQGASGPYEQYF.

The V gene is TRBV5-6, the J gene TRBJ2-1; TRBD1 matches 10 bases. From germline, CDR1 is SGHDT and CDR2 YYEEEE. This CDR3 spans 16 amino acids. Germline trimming cut 4 bases from V and 1 base from J; bases unmatched to any gene: 5. CDR3 residues: CASSTRDRGSYNEQFF. DNA for the CDR3: TGTGCCAGCAGCACCCGGGACAGGGGTTCCTACAATGAGCAGTTCTTC. Full variable domain (remainder filled in from reference TRBV5-6 and TRBJ2-1): DAGVTQSPTHLIKTRGQQVTLRCSPKSGHDTVSWYQQALGQGPQFIFQYYEEEERQRGNFPDRFSGHQFPNYSSELNVNALLLGDSALYLCASSTRDRGSYNEQFFGPGTRLTVL.

For this clone: One end of the junction varies from germline; a read error may be responsible. The chain combines TRBV11-2 with TRBJ2-7; D is uncertain. Germline V gene sequence: CDR1 SGHAT, CDR2 FQNNGV. This CDR3 comprises 15 residues. This CDR3 reads CASSLFMAVSYGQYF. The CDR3 coding sequence is TGTGCCAGCAGCTTATTTATGGCGGTCTCCTACGGGCAGTACTTC.